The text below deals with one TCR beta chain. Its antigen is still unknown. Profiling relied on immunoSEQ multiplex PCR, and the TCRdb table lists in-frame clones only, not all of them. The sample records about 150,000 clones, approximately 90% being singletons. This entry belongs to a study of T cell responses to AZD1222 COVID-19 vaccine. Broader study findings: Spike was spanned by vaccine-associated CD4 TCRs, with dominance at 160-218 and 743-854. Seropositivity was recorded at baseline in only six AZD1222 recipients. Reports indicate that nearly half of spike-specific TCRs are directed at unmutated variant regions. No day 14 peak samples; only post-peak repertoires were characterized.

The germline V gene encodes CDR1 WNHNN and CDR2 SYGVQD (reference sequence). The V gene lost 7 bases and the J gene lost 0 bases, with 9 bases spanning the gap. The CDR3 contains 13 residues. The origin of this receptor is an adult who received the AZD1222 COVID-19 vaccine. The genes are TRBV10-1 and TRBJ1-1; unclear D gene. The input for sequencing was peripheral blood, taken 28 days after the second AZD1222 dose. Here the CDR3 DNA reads TGCGCCAGCAAGGCAGCCGTGAACACTGAAGCTTTCTTT. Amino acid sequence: CASKAAVNTEAFF.